These 31 T cell receptor beta chains share one sample of origin, sequenced in a study of T cells in Graves' hyperthyroidism and ophthalmopathy. The source material, RNA transcripts, was used to amplify TCR beta CDR3 regions. During a first-round RT-PCR of the TCR CDR3, the HTBI primer set was used. TCRdb passed the multiplex PCR reads through MiXCR, listing each CDR3 protein once. The sample holds 190,000 or so distinct CDR3 sequences, about a sixth seen once. The specimen sequenced was blood. Receptors originate from a middle-aged man with Graves' hyperthyroidism.

The chain joins TRBV5-5 to TRBJ1-2, with D maybe TRBD1 (6 bases). Trimming left V 1 base short and J 4 bases short, with 14 bases between. The CDR3 runs to 15 residues. Germline-derived CDR1 and CDR2 are SGHKS and YYEKEE (reference sequence). The CDR3: CASSLSGQIIYGYTF. Written as DNA, the CDR3 is TGTGCCAGCAGCTTGTCCGGACAGATCATCTATGGCTACACCTTC.

There are many counts of this clonotype. This chain's CDR3 is CASSLVAASGGAQFF. The CDR3 DNA sequence: TGTGCCAGCAGCTTAGTCGCGGCTAGCGGGGGGGCCCAGTTCTTC. V is TRBV7-2 and J is TRBJ2-1, with TRBD2 matching over 12 bases. This CDR3 comprises 15 residues. J was trimmed by 13 bases and V by 1 base; bases with no gene match: 8. The germline gives CDR1 SGHTA, CDR2 FQGNSA.

The CDR3 protein is CASLERGIRQPQHF. Written as DNA, the CDR3 is TGTGCCAGCCTAGAGAGGGGGATCCGTCAGCCCCAGCATTTT. The rearrangement joins TRBV19 to TRBJ1-5, with D perhaps TRBD1 (6 bases). This CDR3 has 14 residues. V was clipped by 9 bases and J by 6 bases, with 18 bases between them. In germline, CDR1 is LNHDA, CDR2 SQIVND (reference sequence).

This clonotype was observed many times. The rearrangement joins TRBV10-3 to TRBJ2-7; D is perhaps TRBD2 (6 bases). CDR1 and CDR2 (germline): ENHRY, SYGVKD. The CDR3 length is 12 residues. Trimming pared 11 bases from V and 2 bases from J, leaving 13 bases between. CDR3 coding DNA: TGTGCCGTCTCGGACTACGCCTACGAGCAGTACTTC. This translates into CAVSDYAYEQYF.

The chain carries TRBV5-4 and TRBJ2-7, with TRBD1 identical over 9 bases. The ends lost 4 bases at V and 3 bases at J; junction bases unmatched: 8. The CDR3 runs 15 residues. Germline V gene sequence: CDR1 SGHNT, CDR2 YYREEE (reference sequence). This chain's CDR3 is CASSRGQGDFYEQYF. The CDR3 coding sequence is TGTGCCAGCAGCCGGGGACAGGGAGATTTCTACGAGCAGTACTTC.

Notes on this clonotype: A much bigger clone sits one base away, suggesting this may be a read error. Likely a read error: the CDR3 ends without its conserved phenylalanine or tryptophan. This rearrangement joins TRBV5-5 to TRBJ1-1, with D unresolved. The V gene's germline CDR1 is SGHKS and CDR2 YYEKEE (reference sequence). The CDR3 runs to 13 residues. V was shortened by 1 base and J by 1 base, with 5 bases between the two germline ends. CDR3 in amino acids: CASSLIQNTEAFL. For the CDR3, the DNA is TGTGCCAGCAGCTTGATTCAGAACACTGAAGCTTTCTTA.

This clonotype was counted at least ten times. The V call is TRBV3-1, the J call TRBJ1-1, with D unresolved. Germline lookup yields CDR1 LGHDT and CDR2 YNNKEL (reference sequence). The CDR3 has 15 amino acids. The ends were cut back, 3 bases at V and 3 bases at J, with 14 bases in the middle. The chain's CDR3 is CASSHGPPRDTEAFF. Here the CDR3 DNA reads TGTGCCAGCAGCCATGGACCCCCCCGTGACACTGAAGCTTTCTTT.

CDR3 region: CASSLGAVQDNEQFF. The CDR3, as DNA: TGCGCCAGCAGCTTGGGAGCGGTGCAAGACAATGAGCAGTTCTTC. The genes are TRBV5-1 and TRBJ2-1; D perhaps matches TRBD2 (5 bases). The length of the CDR3 is 15 residues. Germline loops: CDR1 SGHRS, CDR2 YFSETQ. V dropped 0 bases and J dropped 5 bases, with 12 bases sitting between them.

This clonotype was seen only a few times. The chain recombines TRBV5-4 with TRBJ2-5, with 7 bases aligning to TRBD1. After removal of 3 bases from V and 2 bases from J, the junction contained 4 bases not matched to a gene. This CDR3 has 14 residues. CDR1 is SGHNT and CDR2 is YYREEE in the germline V gene (reference sequence). The CDR3 region is CASSYRTGQETQYF. CDR3 nucleotides: TGTGCCAGCAGCTACAGGACAGGACAAGAGACCCAGTACTTC. Full variable domain (missing parts from reference TRBV5-4 and TRBJ2-5): ETGVTQSPTHLIKTRGQQVTLRCSSQSGHNTVSWYQQALGQGPQFIFQYYREEENGRGNFPPRFSGLQFPNYSSELNVNALELDDSALYLCASSYRTGQETQYFGPGTRLLVL.

The chain is built from TRBV30 and TRBJ1-4, with a possible D match to TRBD1 (5 bases). This CDR3 is built from 12 residues. The germline V and J ends were trimmed by 4 bases and 7 bases, with 10 bases remaining between them. Germline-derived CDR1 and CDR2 are GTSNPN and SVGIG (reference sequence). CDR3: CAWTGTGEKLFF. The CDR3, as DNA: TGTGCCTGGACGGGGACGGGTGAAAAACTGTTTTTT.

V usage is TRBV7-9 and J usage is TRBJ2-2, with 7 bases lining up with TRBD2. The CDR3 loop spans 19 amino acids. Germline V gene lookup returns CDR1 SEHNR and CDR2 FQNEAQ (reference sequence). J gave up 2 bases and V 3 bases, and 15 bases lay outside the gene matches. The CDR3 DNA reads TGTGCCAGCAGCTTCGATGAACCCCAGGCTAGCGGAAACACCGGGGAGCTGTTTTTT. Translating gives CASSFDEPQASGNTGELFF.

The rearrangement joins TRBV7-9 to TRBJ1-2; D uncertain. Germline CDR1 is SEHNR and CDR2 is FQNEAQ (reference sequence). The CDR3 has 11 amino acids. V was pared by 5 bases and J by 14 bases, with 15 bases between. CDR3 sequence (DNA): TGTGCCAGCAGCCAAACAGAGGGCAGAACCTTC. Protein: CASSQTEGRTF.

The table lists this clonotype with many counts. The chain links TRBV6-2 or TRBV6-3 to TRBJ1-6; 8 nucleotides line up with TRBD1. The germline V gene has CDR1 MNHEY and CDR2 SVGEGT. The V and J ends lost 7 bases and 7 bases, in that order; junction bases with no gene match: 6. CDR3 length: 14 amino acids. This chain's CDR3 is CASTGQGDNSPLHF. In DNA form, the CDR3 reads TGTGCCAGCACCGGACAGGGCGACAATTCACCCCTCCACTTT.

The V and J genes are TRBV2 and TRBJ1-5; D is uncertain. The CDR3 extends over 13 amino acids. CDR1 is SNHLY and CDR2 is FYNNEI in the germline V gene. V was clipped by 4 bases and J by 2 bases, with 6 bases between them. The CDR3 sequence is CASSVSGNQPQHF. The CDR3 region has the DNA TGTGCCAGCAGTGTTTCGGGCAATCAGCCCCAGCATTTT. Together with reference TRBV2 and TRBJ1-5, the CDR3 gives the full variable domain: EPEVTQTPSHQVTQMGQEVILRCVPISNHLYFYWYRQILGQKVEFLVSFYNNEISEKSEIFDDQFSVERPDGSNFTLKIRSTKLEDSAMYFCASSVSGNQPQHFGDGTRLSIL.

The V and J genes are TRBV5-1 and TRBJ2-1; 14 nucleotides line up with TRBD2. Germline V lookup: CDR1 SGHRS, CDR2 YFSETQ. This CDR3 is built from 15 residues. J was trimmed by 7 bases and V by 4 bases; bases with no gene match: 4. In DNA form, the CDR3 reads TGCGCCAGCAGCAACCGGACTAGCGGGGGGAATGAGCAGTTCTTC. Translated: CASSNRTSGGNEQFF.

This clonotype has just a few counts. The chain recombines TRBV19 with TRBJ2-5; perhaps TRBD1 as D (5 bases). CDR3 size: 12 residues. V was trimmed by 10 bases and J by 4 bases, leaving 13 bases between them. Germline loops: CDR1 LNHDA, CDR2 SQIVND (reference sequence). The CDR3 here is CATGRGGETQYF. CDR3 in DNA: TGTGCCACCGGTAGGGGTGGAGAGACCCAGTACTTC.

The chain uses TRBV10-3 and TRBJ1-3; D is possibly TRBD1 (5 bases). Germline CDR1 reads ENHRY; CDR2 reads SYGVKD. The CDR3 contains 13 residues. V lost 8 bases and J 1 base, leaving 9 bases between the germline ends. The CDR3 sequence is CAISGYSGNTIYF. CDR3 DNA: TGTGCCATCTCAGGGTATTCTGGAAACACCATATATTTT.

This clonotype was seen at least ten times. The V and J genes are TRBV29-1 and TRBJ2-5; weak D call: TRBD2 (5 bases). V was cut by 7 bases and J by 5 bases, with 17 bases left in between. Germline V gene data show CDR1 as SQVTM and CDR2 as ANQGSEA. The CDR3 sequence is 13 residues long. DNA of the CDR3: TGCAGCGCTCCGACCCCCGGGGTTGAGACCCAGTACTTC. Translated, it gives CSAPTPGVETQYF.

This clonotype appeared a few times. This rearrangement joins TRBV6-1 to TRBJ2-7, with 9 bases matching TRBD1. The CDR3 consists of 14 residues. Germline CDR1 reads MNHNS; CDR2 reads SASEGT. V lost 4 bases and J lost 2; bases outside the gene matches: 3. The DNA for the CDR3 is TGTGCCAGCAGTGTCCGGGACAGGGCCTACGAGCAGTACTTC. Its protein is CASSVRDRAYEQYF.

The V and J genes are TRBV7-2 and TRBJ2-7, with a tentative D call TRBD2 (5 bases). The germline gives CDR1 SGHTA, CDR2 FQGNSA. The ends were cut back, 3 bases at V and 0 bases at J, with 12 bases in the middle. There are 15 residues in the CDR3. The CDR3 sequence: CASSLAGGNSYEQYF. The CDR3 DNA reads TGTGCCAGCAGCTTGGCGGGCGGAAACTCCTACGAGCAGTACTTC.

Many counts were recorded for this clonotype. The V and J genes are TRBV20-1 and TRBJ2-1; 8 bases match TRBD2. The CDR3 is made up of 15 amino acids. CDR1 is DFQATT, CDR2 SNEGSKA, per germline (reference sequence). Trimming at V came to 3 bases and at J to 5 bases, leaving 9 bases not matched to a gene. CDR3 bases: TGCAGTGCTAGTGAGCCAGCGGGGGAGAACAATGAGCAGTTCTTC. This codes for CSASEPAGENNEQFF.

This clonotype was picked up many times. Germline is not matched at one junction end, which may reflect a read error. The chain recombines TRBV28 with TRBJ2-7; maybe TRBD2 (5 bases). CDR3 size: 14 residues. Germline CDR1 and CDR2: MDHEN and SYDVKM. CDR3 loop: CASSWEIPIYEQHF. For the CDR3, the DNA is TGTGCCAGCAGTTGGGAGATACCGATATACGAGCAGCACTTC.

The chain has TRBV9 and TRBJ2-1; 9 bases fit TRBD2. Trimming removed 0 bases from V and 9 bases from J; junction bases left unmatched: 7. Germline CDR1 and CDR2: SGDLS and YYNGEE. This CDR3 has 15 residues. The CDR3 DNA reads TGTGCCAGCAGCGTAGAGGGCGGGGGGGGCGGTGAGCAGTTCTTC. Translation: CASSVEGGGGGEQFF.

This clonotype was seen at least ten times. The J gene is TRBJ2-5, the V gene TRBV28; TRBD2 aligns across 10 bases. The CDR3 consists of 14 residues. Trimming took 6 bases from V and 5 from J; bases not matched to a gene: 6. The germline V gene encodes CDR1 MDHEN and CDR2 SYDVKM. The CDR3 DNA is TGTGCCAGCAGGGGAGCGGGGGGGAGGGAGACCCAGTACTTC. The encoded protein is CASRGAGGRETQYF.

This clonotype was detected ten times or more. The rearrangement joins TRBV5-5 to TRBJ1-1; D is uncertain. Germline lookup yields CDR1 SGHKS and CDR2 YYEKEE (reference sequence). The CDR3 totals 12 residues. V lost 0 bases and J 7 bases, leaving 7 bases between the germline ends. CDR3 in amino acids: CASSLAWDEAFF. CDR3 nucleotide sequence: TGTGCCAGCAGCTTGGCGTGGGATGAAGCTTTCTTT.

This clonotype was recorded a few times. The junction and the germline gene differ at one end; a read error may be behind it. The chain has TRBV15 and TRBJ2-3; D perhaps matches TRBD1 (5 bases). CDR1 is LNHNV, CDR2 YYDKDF, per germline (reference sequence). This CDR3 has 14 amino acids. The CDR3 loop is CATSRARGTDTRYF. In DNA, the CDR3 is TGTGCCACCAGCAGAGCAAGGGGCACAGATACGCGGTATTTT.

In this sample, this clonotype turned up many times. The V gene is TRBV6-1, the J gene TRBJ1-4, with D possibly matching TRBD1 (5 bases). V lost 6 bases and J 7 bases, leaving 15 bases between the germline ends. In germline, CDR1 is MNHNS, CDR2 SASEGT. The CDR3 sequence is 14 residues long. The CDR3 loop reads CASRYRDPGEKLFF. The CDR3 DNA sequence: TGTGCCAGCAGATACCGGGACCCGGGTGAAAAACTGTTTTTT.

This clonotype was seen more than once but under ten times. The chain recombines TRBV19 with TRBJ2-7, with D possibly matching TRBD1 (6 bases). The CDR3 is 14 amino acids. Trimming shortened V by 10 bases and J by 2 bases, and 18 bases separated the two germline ends. Germline loops: CDR1 LNHDA, CDR2 SQIVND (reference sequence). Here the CDR3 DNA reads TGTGCCACCTTGAACAGGGTTGGTGCCTACGAGCAGTACTTC. This translates into CATLNRVGAYEQYF.

The chain recombines TRBV18 with TRBJ1-4, with 9 bases matching TRBD1. The CDR3 loop spans 15 amino acids. In germline, CDR1 is KGHSH, CDR2 LQKENI. The J segment lost 8 bases and the V segment lost 5 bases, leaving 9 bases of the junction unmatched. CDR3 residues: CASSTRRTGAEKLFF. In DNA form, the CDR3 reads TGTGCCAGCTCAACCAGGCGGACAGGGGCGGAAAAACTGTTTTTT.

This clonotype was recorded many times. CDR3 DNA sequence: TGTGCCAGCAGCCCCCCCAGCGGGGGGGGGGAGACCCAGTACTTC. Translating gives CASSPPSGGGETQYF. The rearrangement links TRBV3-1 to TRBJ2-5; 10 nucleotides agree with TRBD2. V was pared by 4 bases and J by 5 bases, with 7 bases of the junction left unmatched. The CDR3 is made up of 15 amino acids. Germline CDR1 is LGHDT and CDR2 is YNNKEL (reference sequence).

This clonotype was recorded a few times. V is TRBV6-2 or TRBV6-3 and J is TRBJ1-5, with a tentative D call TRBD1 (6 bases). The germline V and J ends were trimmed by 4 bases and 7 bases, with 11 bases remaining between them. Germline V lookup: CDR1 MNHEY, CDR2 SVGEGT. The CDR3 loop spans 13 amino acids. CDR3 region: CASSLGGEQPQHF. For the CDR3, the DNA is TGTGCCAGCAGTTTAGGGGGGGAGCAGCCCCAGCATTTT.